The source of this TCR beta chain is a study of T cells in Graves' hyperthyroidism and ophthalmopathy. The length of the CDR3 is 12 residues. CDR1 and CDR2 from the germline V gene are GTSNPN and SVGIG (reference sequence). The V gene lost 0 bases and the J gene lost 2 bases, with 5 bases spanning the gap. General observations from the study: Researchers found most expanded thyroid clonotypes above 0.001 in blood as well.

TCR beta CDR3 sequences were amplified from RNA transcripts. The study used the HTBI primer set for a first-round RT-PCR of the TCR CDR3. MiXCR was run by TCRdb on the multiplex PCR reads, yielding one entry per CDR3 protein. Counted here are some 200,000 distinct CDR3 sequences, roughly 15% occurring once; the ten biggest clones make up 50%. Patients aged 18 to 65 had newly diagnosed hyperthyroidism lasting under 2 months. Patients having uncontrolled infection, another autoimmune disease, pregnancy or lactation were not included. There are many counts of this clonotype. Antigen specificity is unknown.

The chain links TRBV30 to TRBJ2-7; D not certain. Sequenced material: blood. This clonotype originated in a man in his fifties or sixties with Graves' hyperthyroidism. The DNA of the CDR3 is TGTGCCTGGAGTGTCGCGCCCTACGAGCAGTACTTC. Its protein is CAWSVAPYEQYF.